This T cell receptor beta chain was profiled in a study of T cell responses to AZD1222 COVID-19 vaccine. Assay: immunoSEQ multiplex PCR; the TCRdb copy retains only in-frame clones and omits some. The sample consists of 150,000 to 180,000 clones, roughly 90% of them appearing once. V dropped 2 bases and J dropped 5; count of bases not matched to a gene: 18. This CDR3 comprises 20 residues. Germline V gene sequence: CDR1 LGHDT, CDR2 YNNKEL (reference sequence). The receptor was isolated from an adult in good health. The material sequenced was peripheral blood, taken on day 0 of AZD1222 vaccination. The chain has TRBV3-1 (or the pseudogene TRBV3-2) and TRBJ2-3; 11 bases are a match to TRBD2. The chain's CDR3 is CASSQNLAGGSTARQDTQYF. Written as DNA, the CDR3 is TGTGCCAGCAGCCAAAATCTAGCGGGAGGCTCAACGGCGAGGCAAGATACGCAGTATTTT.